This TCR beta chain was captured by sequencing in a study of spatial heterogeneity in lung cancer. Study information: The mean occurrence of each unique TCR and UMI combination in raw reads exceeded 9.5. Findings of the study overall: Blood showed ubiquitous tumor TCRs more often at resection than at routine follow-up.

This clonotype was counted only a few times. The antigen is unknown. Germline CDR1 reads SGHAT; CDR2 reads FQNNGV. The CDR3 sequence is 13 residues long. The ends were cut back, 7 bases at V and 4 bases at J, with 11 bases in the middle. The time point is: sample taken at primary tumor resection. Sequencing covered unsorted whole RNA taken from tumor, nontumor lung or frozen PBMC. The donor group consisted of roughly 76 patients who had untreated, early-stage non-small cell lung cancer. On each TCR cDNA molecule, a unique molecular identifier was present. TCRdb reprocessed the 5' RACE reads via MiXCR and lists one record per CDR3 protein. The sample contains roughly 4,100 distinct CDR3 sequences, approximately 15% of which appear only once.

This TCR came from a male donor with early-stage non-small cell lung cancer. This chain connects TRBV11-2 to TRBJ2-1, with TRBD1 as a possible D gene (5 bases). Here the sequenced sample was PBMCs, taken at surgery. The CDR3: CASTGLIYNEQFF. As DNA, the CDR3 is TGTGCCAGCACAGGGCTTATATACAATGAGCAGTTCTTC. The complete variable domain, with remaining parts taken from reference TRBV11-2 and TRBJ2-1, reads EAGVAQSPRYKIIEKRQSVAFWCNPISGHATLYWYQQILGQGPKLLIQFQNNGVVDDSQLPKDRFSAERLKGVDSTLKIQPAKLEDSAVYLCASTGLIYNEQFFGPGTRLTVL.